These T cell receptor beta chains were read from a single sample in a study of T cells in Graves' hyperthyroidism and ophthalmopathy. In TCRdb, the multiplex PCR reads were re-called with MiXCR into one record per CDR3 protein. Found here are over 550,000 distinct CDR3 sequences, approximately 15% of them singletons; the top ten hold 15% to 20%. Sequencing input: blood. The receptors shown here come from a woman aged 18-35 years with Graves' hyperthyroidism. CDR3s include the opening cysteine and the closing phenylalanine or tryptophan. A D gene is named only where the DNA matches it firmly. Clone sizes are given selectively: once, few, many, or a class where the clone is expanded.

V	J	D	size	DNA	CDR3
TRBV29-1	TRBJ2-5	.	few	TGCAGCGCCATCTACCCGGGGACATCCCAAGAGACCCAGTACTTC	CSAIYPGTSQETQYF
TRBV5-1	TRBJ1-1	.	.	TGCGCCAGCAGAAGGTCCAGGGACACTGAAGCTTTCTTT	CASRRSRDTEAFF
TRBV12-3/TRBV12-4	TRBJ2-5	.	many	TGTGCCAGCAGTTCCGAACGTAACCAAGAGACCCAGTACTTC	CASSSERNQETQYF
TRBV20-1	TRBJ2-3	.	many	TGCAGTGCTAGAGATCCAGGGGGGCCCACAGATACGCAGTATTTT	CSARDPGGPTDTQYF
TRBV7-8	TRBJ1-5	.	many	TGTGCCAGCAGCTTAGGTCGACGGATAAATCAGCCCCAGCATTTT	CASSLGRRINQPQHF
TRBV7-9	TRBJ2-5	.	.	TGTGCCAGCAGCGCGACCCAACAAGAGACCCAGTACTTC	CASSATQQETQYF
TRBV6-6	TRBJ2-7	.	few	TGTGCCAGCAGTTACGGGGACATCATTAGCTCCTACGAGCAGTACTTC	CASSYGDIISSYEQYF
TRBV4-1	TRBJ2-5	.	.	TGCGCCAGCAGCCAATGGAGGCTGGAGACCCAGTACTTC	CASSQWRLETQYF
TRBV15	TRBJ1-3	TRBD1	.	TGTGCCACCAGCAGAGTCACAGGGGGCACTAGCATTGGAAACACCATATATTTT	CATSRVTGGTSIGNTIYF
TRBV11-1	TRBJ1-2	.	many	TGTGCCAGCAGCTTACAGGGCCAAGGAAACTATGGCTACACCTTC	CASSLQGQGNYGYTF
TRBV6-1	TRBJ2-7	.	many	TGTGCCAGCAGTTTTATCCGTTACGAGCAGTACTTC	CASSFIRYEQYF
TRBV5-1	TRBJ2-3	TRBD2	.	TGCGCCAGCAGCTTGGTTCTGCGGGGGGCGTCAGATACGCAGTATTTT	CASSLVLRGASDTQYF
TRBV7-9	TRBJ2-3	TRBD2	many	TGTGCCAGCAGCTTAGTAGGGCCTAGCGGAGCGCGGGATACGCAGTATTTT	CASSLVGPSGARDTQYF
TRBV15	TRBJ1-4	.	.	TGTGCCACCAGCAGAGAAGGGGGGCGAGGGGAAAAACTGTTTTTT	CATSREGGRGEKLFF
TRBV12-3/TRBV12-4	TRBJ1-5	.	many	TGTGCCAGCAGTTTAGTAGGGCGGAATCAGCCCCAGCATTTT	CASSLVGRNQPQHF
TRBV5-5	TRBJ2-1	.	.	TGTGCCAGCAGCTTTTCTGGGTTCCGAAACAATGAGCAGTTCTTC	CASSFSGFRNNEQFF
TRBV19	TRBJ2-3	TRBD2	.	TGTGCCAGTAGTGTTGCCGGACTAGCGGGCCTTCGGAGCACAGATACGCAGTATTTT	CASSVAGLAGLRSTDTQYF
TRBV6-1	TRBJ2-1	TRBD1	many	TGTGCCAGCACCCGGACAGGGGGGACGGCCTACAATGAGCAGTTCTTC	CASTRTGGTAYNEQFF
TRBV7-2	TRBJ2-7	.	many	TGTGCCAGCAGCCACCGCGGCTCCTACGAGCAGTACTTC	CASSHRGSYEQYF
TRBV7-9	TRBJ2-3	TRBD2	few	TGTGCCAGCAGCTATCGGCTTTCGGGGGGTAGTAAGACAGATACGCAGTATTTT	CASSYRLSGGSKTDTQYF
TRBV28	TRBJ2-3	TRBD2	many	TGTGCCAGCAGTTTATACCCAGTGACGGGAGGGAAGGTCTCAGATACGCAGTATTTT	CASSLYPVTGGKVSDTQYF
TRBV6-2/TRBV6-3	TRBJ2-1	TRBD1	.	TGTGCCAGCACCCCCTCAGGGACAGCCTACAATGAGCAGTTCTTC	CASTPSGTAYNEQFF
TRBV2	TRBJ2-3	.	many	TGTGCCAGCAGTGAGTCCGGGACAAGGGAAGATACGCAGTATTTT	CASSESGTREDTQYF
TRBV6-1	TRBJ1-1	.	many	TGTGCCAGCAGTGTGCAGGGTCGAGCTTTCTTT	CASSVQGRAFF
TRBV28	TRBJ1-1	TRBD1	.	TGTGCCAGCCACAGGGGGGCTTTCTTT	CASHRGAFF
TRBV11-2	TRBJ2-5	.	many	TGTGCCAGCAGCTTAGGCAGGTCGTACCAAGAGACCCAGTACTTC	CASSLGRSYQETQYF
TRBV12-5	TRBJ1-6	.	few	TGTGCTAGTGGTGCCCGGGACCGCTATAATTCACCCCTCCACTTT	CASGARDRYNSPLHF
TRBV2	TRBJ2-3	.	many	TGTGCCAGCAGAGGTCTAGAGGGGGGACCGACAGATACGCAGTATTTT	CASRGLEGGPTDTQYF
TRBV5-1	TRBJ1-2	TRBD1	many	TGCGCCAGCAACAATGGACAGGGTCGGGGCTACACCTTC	CASNNGQGRGYTF
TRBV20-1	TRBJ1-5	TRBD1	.	TGCAGTGCTAGAACAGGGGGAAGCAATCAGCCCCAGCATTTT	CSARTGGSNQPQHF
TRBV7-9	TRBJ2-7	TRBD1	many	TGTGCCAGCAGCCCGCGGACAGGGGGCGGGTACGAGCAGTACTTC	CASSPRTGGGYEQYF
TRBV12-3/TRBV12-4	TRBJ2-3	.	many	TGTGCCAGCAGGGATGGGCTAGCGAGCACAGATACGCAGTATTTT	CASRDGLASTDTQYF
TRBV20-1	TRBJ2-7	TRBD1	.	TGCAGTGCTGGCGCCGGGACAGGCGTCTACGAGCAGTACTTC	CSAGAGTGVYEQYF
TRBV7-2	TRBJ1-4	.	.	TGTGCCAGCAGCTTAGCACAGGGTGGTGAAAAACTGTTTTTT	CASSLAQGGEKLFF
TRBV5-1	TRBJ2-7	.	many	TGCGCCAGCAGGTATTCCGGGACGGCCTACGAGCAGTACTTC	CASRYSGTAYEQYF
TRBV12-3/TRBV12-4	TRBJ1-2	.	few	TGTGCCAGCAGTTCCGGCCGTCTCTATGGCTACACCTTC	CASSSGRLYGYTF
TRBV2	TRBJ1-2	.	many	TGTGCCAGCACCCTTACGAGGGACTATGGCTACACCTTC	CASTLTRDYGYTF
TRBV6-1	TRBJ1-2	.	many	TGTGCCAGCAGCTCCCCCTCGGGGTATGGCTACACCTTC	CASSSPSGYGYTF
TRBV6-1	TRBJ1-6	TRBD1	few	TGTGCCAGCAGGGGAGGGGGCGTTAATTCACCCCTCCACTTT	CASRGGGVNSPLHF
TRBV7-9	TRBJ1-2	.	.	TGTGCCAGCAGCTTAGCGAGGGCACATTGTGGCTACACCTTC	CASSLARAHCGYTF
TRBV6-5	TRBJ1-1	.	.	TGTGCCAGCAGTTACGTACAGAGGGACACTGAAGCTTTCTTT	CASSYVQRDTEAFF
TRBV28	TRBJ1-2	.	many	TGTGCCAGCAGTCAAGACAGTTGGAACTATGGCTACACCTTC	CASSQDSWNYGYTF
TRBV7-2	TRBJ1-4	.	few	TGTGCCAGCAGCGCCACAGGGTGGTCGGAAAAACTGTTTTTT	CASSATGWSEKLFF